The rows below give T cell receptor beta chains drawn from one sample of a study of blood T cells in healthy people across ages. TCRdb ran MiXCR on the 5' RACE reads and lists one entry per CDR3 protein. The sample yields 1.5 million to 2 million distinct CDR3 sequences, just under 50% seen once. The sample comprised blood. These receptors were taken from a woman between 40 and 50 years old in good health. Both conserved end residues are part of each CDR3. The order of the fields is CDR3 protein, CDR3 DNA, V gene, clone size, D gene, J gene. The D gene is left open where the match is weak. The size entry is marked missing in some rows and otherwise reads once, few, many or a size class.

CDR3aa: CASSLQGSGNIQYF
CDR3nt: TGTGCCAGCAGCTTACAGGGGAGCGGAAACATTCAGTACTTC
v_gene: TRBV5-6
abundance: NA
d_gene: TRBD1
j_gene: TRBJ2-4

CDR3aa: CSATSPYRADEQYF
CDR3nt: TGCAGTGCTACCTCCCCTTACAGGGCCGACGAGCAGTACTTC
v_gene: TRBV20-1
abundance: few
d_gene: NA
j_gene: TRBJ2-7

CDR3aa: CASSPQGSALYEQYF
CDR3nt: TGTGCCAGCAGTCCCCAGGGATCGGCCTTGTACGAGCAGTACTTC
v_gene: TRBV2
abundance: NA
d_gene: NA
j_gene: TRBJ2-7

CDR3aa: CASSSGTGSLQYF
CDR3nt: TGTGCCAGCAGTTCCGGGACGGGCTCCCTCCAGTACTTC
v_gene: TRBV28
abundance: NA
d_gene: NA
j_gene: TRBJ2-7

CDR3aa: CASSVTLRQGANEQFF
CDR3nt: TGTGCCAGCAGCGTAACCTTGAGACAGGGGGCCAATGAGCAGTTCTTC
v_gene: TRBV9
abundance: once
d_gene: TRBD1
j_gene: TRBJ2-1

CDR3aa: CASSSNWGGGGGAYEQYF
CDR3nt: TGTGCCAGCAGCTCGAATTGGGGAGGTGGCGGGGGAGCCTACGAGCAGTACTTC
v_gene: TRBV11-2
abundance: NA
d_gene: TRBD2
j_gene: TRBJ2-7

CDR3aa: CATSKRQGIGEQFF
CDR3nt: TGTGCCACCAGCAAGAGACAGGGGATAGGTGAGCAGTTCTTC
v_gene: TRBV15
abundance: few
d_gene: TRBD1
j_gene: TRBJ2-1

CDR3aa: CASSETSGGATDTQYF
CDR3nt: TGCGCCAGCAGCGAGACTAGCGGGGGGGCCACAGATACGCAGTATTTT
v_gene: TRBV4-1
abundance: few
d_gene: TRBD2
j_gene: TRBJ2-3

CDR3aa: CASSYTRNNSPLHF
CDR3nt: TGTGCCAGCAGTTACACCCGGAATAATTCACCCCTCCACTTT
v_gene: TRBV6-5
abundance: NA
d_gene: NA
j_gene: TRBJ1-6

CDR3aa: CASSLGAATNYGYTF
CDR3nt: TGTGCCAGCAGCTTGGGGGCGGCTACTAACTATGGCTACACCTTC
v_gene: TRBV5-6
abundance: few
d_gene: NA
j_gene: TRBJ1-2

CDR3aa: CASSQDEERGVTKNIQYF
CDR3nt: TGCGCCAGCAGCCAAGATGAAGAGCGGGGGGTTACCAAAAACATTCAGTACTTC
v_gene: TRBV4-3
abundance: NA
d_gene: TRBD2
j_gene: TRBJ2-4

CDR3aa: CSVEGYGGSGYTF
CDR3nt: TGCAGCGTTGAGGGCTATGGGGGGTCTGGCTACACCTTC
v_gene: TRBV29-1
abundance: NA
d_gene: NA
j_gene: TRBJ1-2

CDR3aa: CASSLLGGAYNEQFF
CDR3nt: TGTGCCAGCAGCTTATTGGGGGGGGCTTACAATGAGCAGTTCTTC
v_gene: TRBV7-2
abundance: many
d_gene: NA
j_gene: TRBJ2-1

CDR3aa: CASVGVLTDTQYF
CDR3nt: TGTGCCAGCGTCGGCGTTTTGACAGATACGCAGTATTTT
v_gene: TRBV6-1
abundance: few
d_gene: NA
j_gene: TRBJ2-3

CDR3aa: CSARGGAVSNQPQHF
CDR3nt: TGCAGTGCTAGGGGCGGTGCAGTTAGCAATCAGCCCCAGCATTTT
v_gene: TRBV20-1
abundance: NA
d_gene: NA
j_gene: TRBJ1-5

CDR3aa: CASSLADRLYEQYF
CDR3nt: TGTGCCAGCAGCTTAGCTGACAGGCTCTACGAGCAGTACTTC
v_gene: TRBV11-2
abundance: few
d_gene: NA
j_gene: TRBJ2-7

CDR3aa: CTSSSGAEQYF
CDR3nt: TGTACCAGCAGCTCAGGAGCCGAGCAGTACTTC
v_gene: TRBV11-2
abundance: NA
d_gene: NA
j_gene: TRBJ2-7

CDR3aa: CASSLGGTYDYEQYF
CDR3nt: TGCGCCAGCAGCCTGGGGGGGACCTATGACTACGAGCAGTACTTC
v_gene: TRBV4-1
abundance: few
d_gene: TRBD2
j_gene: TRBJ2-7

CDR3aa: CASSDGGLDEQYF
CDR3nt: TGTGCCAGCAGTGACGGGGGTCTGGACGAGCAGTACTTC
v_gene: TRBV6-2/TRBV6-3
abundance: NA
d_gene: NA
j_gene: TRBJ2-7

CDR3aa: CASSSGQFYGYTF
CDR3nt: TGTGCCAGCAGCTCCGGACAGTTCTATGGCTACACCTTC
v_gene: TRBV6-2/TRBV6-3
abundance: NA
d_gene: NA
j_gene: TRBJ1-2

CDR3aa: CASSWYPEGNEKLFF
CDR3nt: TGTGCCAGCAGCTGGTACCCCGAAGGGAATGAAAAACTGTTTTTT
v_gene: TRBV7-6
abundance: few
d_gene: NA
j_gene: TRBJ1-4

CDR3aa: CTSSIRVPDRAYEQYF
CDR3nt: TGCACCAGCAGCATAAGGGTCCCTGACCGGGCCTACGAGCAGTACTTC
v_gene: TRBV1
abundance: few
d_gene: NA
j_gene: TRBJ2-7

CDR3aa: CASSLTGGSNQPQHF
CDR3nt: TGTGCCAGCAGTCTGACAGGGGGTAGCAATCAGCCCCAGCATTTT
v_gene: TRBV12-3/TRBV12-4
abundance: many
d_gene: TRBD1
j_gene: TRBJ1-5

CDR3aa: CASSQLARGIDTQYF
CDR3nt: TGTGCCAGCAGCCAATTGGCTAGGGGGATAGATACGCAGTATTTT
v_gene: TRBV4-2
abundance: NA
d_gene: NA
j_gene: TRBJ2-3

CDR3aa: CASSLEQGGETQYF
CDR3nt: TGCGCCAGCAGCTTGGAACAGGGAGGTGAGACCCAGTACTTC
v_gene: TRBV5-1
abundance: few
d_gene: NA
j_gene: TRBJ2-5

CDR3aa: CASSWGQGVSEQYF
CDR3nt: TGCGCCAGCAGCTGGGGACAGGGGGTCAGCGAGCAGTACTTC
v_gene: TRBV5-1
abundance: NA
d_gene: TRBD1
j_gene: TRBJ2-7

CDR3aa: CASRRGGINTYERYF
CDR3nt: TGTGCCAGCAGACGTGGGGGAATAAATACCTACGAGCGGTACTTC
v_gene: TRBV5-6
abundance: NA
d_gene: NA
j_gene: TRBJ2-7

CDR3aa: CASSAGTGGFGTQYF
CDR3nt: TGTGCCAGCAGTGCCGGGACAGGGGGCTTTGGGACCCAGTACTTC
v_gene: TRBV6-5
abundance: NA
d_gene: TRBD1
j_gene: TRBJ2-5

CDR3aa: CASPERGADTQYF
CDR3nt: TGTGCCAGTCCCGAGCGGGGGGCAGATACGCAGTATTTT
v_gene: TRBV2
abundance: NA
d_gene: TRBD2
j_gene: TRBJ2-3

CDR3aa: CASSPPGYSYEQYF
CDR3nt: TGTGCCAGCAGCCCACCGGGATACTCCTACGAGCAGTACTTC
v_gene: TRBV3-1
abundance: NA
d_gene: NA
j_gene: TRBJ2-7

CDR3aa: CAVTGPYYNEQFF
CDR3nt: TGTGCAGTTACGGGACCTTACTACAATGAGCAGTTCTTC
v_gene: TRBV28
abundance: NA
d_gene: NA
j_gene: TRBJ2-1

CDR3aa: CSARDYEREDNEQFF
CDR3nt: TGCAGTGCTAGAGATTATGAGCGGGAAGACAATGAGCAGTTCTTC
v_gene: TRBV20-1
abundance: few
d_gene: TRBD2
j_gene: TRBJ2-1

CDR3aa: CSARGFRTGALFF
CDR3nt: TGCAGTGCTAGGGGGTTTCGGACAGGGGCGCTGTTTTTT
v_gene: TRBV20-1
abundance: NA
d_gene: TRBD1
j_gene: TRBJ1-4

CDR3aa: CASSLTSLGYGYTF
CDR3nt: TGTGCCAGCAGCTTAACTTCTCTGGGGTATGGCTACACCTTC
v_gene: TRBV7-2
abundance: few
d_gene: NA
j_gene: TRBJ1-2

CDR3aa: CASSLGTEDSQYF
CDR3nt: TGTGCCAGCAGCTTAGGGACAGAGGATTCCCAGTACTTC
v_gene: TRBV11-2
abundance: NA
d_gene: NA
j_gene: TRBJ2-5

CDR3aa: CSAAPGTSAETQYF
CDR3nt: TGCAGTGCTGCCCCCGGGACTAGCGCTGAGACCCAGTACTTC
v_gene: TRBV20-1
abundance: few
d_gene: TRBD2
j_gene: TRBJ2-5

CDR3aa: CAISEVTGNYGYTF
CDR3nt: TGTGCCATCAGTGAGGTGACAGGGAACTATGGCTACACCTTC
v_gene: TRBV10-3
abundance: NA
d_gene: TRBD1
j_gene: TRBJ1-2

CDR3aa: CAQSLPPGGYTF
CDR3nt: TGTGCTCAAAGCTTACCCCCAGGGGGCTACACCTTC
v_gene: TRBV7-2
abundance: few
d_gene: NA
j_gene: TRBJ1-2

CDR3aa: CSALPRGGYDTQYF
CDR3nt: TGCAGTGCCCTTCCTCGGGGGGGGTACGATACGCAGTATTTT
v_gene: TRBV20-1
abundance: NA
d_gene: TRBD2
j_gene: TRBJ2-3

CDR3aa: CSVEANSYEQYF
CDR3nt: TGCAGCGTTGAGGCCAACTCCTACGAGCAGTACTTC
v_gene: TRBV29-1
abundance: many
d_gene: NA
j_gene: TRBJ2-7

CDR3aa: CASSSDRTAVGYTF
CDR3nt: TGTGCCAGCAGCTCCGACAGGACAGCGGTTGGCTACACCTTC
v_gene: TRBV7-2
abundance: few
d_gene: NA
j_gene: TRBJ1-2

CDR3aa: CASTRQGPSSYNEQFF
CDR3nt: TGTGCCAGCACCCGACAGGGGCCGAGCTCCTACAATGAGCAGTTCTTC
v_gene: TRBV6-1
abundance: NA
d_gene: TRBD1
j_gene: TRBJ2-1

CDR3aa: CASSLDRSSNPVETQYF
CDR3nt: TGTGCCAGCAGCTTAGATCGCAGTTCCAACCCTGTGGAGACCCAGTACTTC
v_gene: TRBV7-9
abundance: few
d_gene: NA
j_gene: TRBJ2-5

CDR3aa: CSAQRRGWVRDEQFF
CDR3nt: TGCAGTGCCCAGAGACGGGGGTGGGTACGAGATGAGCAGTTCTTC
v_gene: TRBV20-1
abundance: once
d_gene: NA
j_gene: TRBJ2-1

CDR3aa: CASRYTRETQYF
CDR3nt: TGTGCCAGCAGATATACGAGGGAGACCCAGTACTTC
v_gene: TRBV2
abundance: NA
d_gene: NA
j_gene: TRBJ2-5

CDR3aa: CATSRAGAEKGSPLHF
CDR3nt: TGTGCCACCAGCAGAGCGGGGGCGGAGAAGGGTTCACCCCTCCACTTT
v_gene: TRBV15
abundance: NA
d_gene: NA
j_gene: TRBJ1-6